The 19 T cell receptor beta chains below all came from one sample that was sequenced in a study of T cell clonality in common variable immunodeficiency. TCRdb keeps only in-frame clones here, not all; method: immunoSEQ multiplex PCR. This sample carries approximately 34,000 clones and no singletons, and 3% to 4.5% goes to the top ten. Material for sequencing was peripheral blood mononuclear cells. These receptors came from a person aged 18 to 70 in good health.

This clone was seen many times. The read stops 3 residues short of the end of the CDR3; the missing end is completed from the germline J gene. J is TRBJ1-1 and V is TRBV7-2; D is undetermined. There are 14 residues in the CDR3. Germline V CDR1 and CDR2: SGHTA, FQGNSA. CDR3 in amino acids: CASSLAVGQGEAFF. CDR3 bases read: TGTGCCAGCAGCTTAGCGGTGGGTCAAGGGGAA.

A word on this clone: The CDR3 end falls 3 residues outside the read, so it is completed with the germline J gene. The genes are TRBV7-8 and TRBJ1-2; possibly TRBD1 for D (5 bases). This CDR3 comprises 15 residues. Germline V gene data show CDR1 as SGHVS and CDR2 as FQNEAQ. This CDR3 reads CASSRQHGGPDTYTF. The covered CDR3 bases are TGTGCCAGCAGCAGGCAGCACGGGGGTCCAGATACC.

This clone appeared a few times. The CDR3 reads CASSPSIAGGTGELFF. The sequenced CDR3 bases are TGTGCCAGCTCACCAAGTATAGCGGGAGGCACCGGGGAG. The V gene is TRBV18, the J gene TRBJ2-2; 10 nucleotides line up with TRBD2. The read terminates 3 residues ahead of where the CDR3 ends, so the germline J gene completes it. This CDR3 comprises 16 residues. The germline V gene has CDR1 KGHSH and CDR2 LQKENI. The V and J ends lost 2 bases and 4 bases, in that order; junction bases with no gene match: 4.

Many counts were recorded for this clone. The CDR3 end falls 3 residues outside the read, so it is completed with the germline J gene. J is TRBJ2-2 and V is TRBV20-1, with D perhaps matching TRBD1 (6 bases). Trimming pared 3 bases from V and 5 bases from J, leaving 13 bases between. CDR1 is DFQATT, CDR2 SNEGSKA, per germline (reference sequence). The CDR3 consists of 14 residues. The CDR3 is CSASNPTGTGELFF. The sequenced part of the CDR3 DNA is TGCAGTGCTAGTAACCCTACAGGGACCGGGGAG.

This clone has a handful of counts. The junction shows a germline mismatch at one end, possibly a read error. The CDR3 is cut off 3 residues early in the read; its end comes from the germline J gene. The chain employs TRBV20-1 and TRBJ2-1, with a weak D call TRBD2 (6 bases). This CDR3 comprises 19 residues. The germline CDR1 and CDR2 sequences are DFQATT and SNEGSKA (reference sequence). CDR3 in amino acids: CSARVQGLSLAFTYSEQFF. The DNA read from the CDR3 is TGCAGTGCTAGAGTTCAGGGACTCTCCTTAGCATTCACCTACAGTGAG.

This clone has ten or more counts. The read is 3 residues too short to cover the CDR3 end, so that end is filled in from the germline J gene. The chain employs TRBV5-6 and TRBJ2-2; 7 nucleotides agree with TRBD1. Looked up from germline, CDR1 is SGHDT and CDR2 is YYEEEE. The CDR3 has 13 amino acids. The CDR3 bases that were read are TGTGCCAGCAGCAGAGACAGGGATGAAAAG. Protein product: CASSRDRDEK. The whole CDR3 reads CASSRDRDEKLFF.

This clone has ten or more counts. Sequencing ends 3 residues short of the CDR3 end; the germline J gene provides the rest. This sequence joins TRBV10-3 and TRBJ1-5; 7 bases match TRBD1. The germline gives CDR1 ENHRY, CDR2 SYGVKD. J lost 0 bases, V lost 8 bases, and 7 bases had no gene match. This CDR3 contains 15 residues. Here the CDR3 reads CAIGGQNYSNQPQHF. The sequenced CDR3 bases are TGTGCCATCGGGGGACAGAATTATAGCAATCAGCCC.

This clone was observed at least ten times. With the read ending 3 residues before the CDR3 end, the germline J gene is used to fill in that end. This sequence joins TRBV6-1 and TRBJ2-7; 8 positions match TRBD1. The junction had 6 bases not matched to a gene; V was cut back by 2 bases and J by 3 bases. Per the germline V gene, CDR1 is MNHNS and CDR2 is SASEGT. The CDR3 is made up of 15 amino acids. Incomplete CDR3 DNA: TGTGCCAGCAGTGAAAGAGGACAGGGATACTACGAG. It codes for CASSERGQGYYE. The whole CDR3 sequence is CASSERGQGYYEQYF.

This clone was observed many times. The part of the CDR3 DNA that was read is TGTGCCAGCAGCTTTAGCGGGAGCAGCTCCTACAATGAG. Protein: CASSFSGSSSYNE. In full, the CDR3 reads CASSFSGSSSYNEQFF. The chain couples TRBV7-3 to TRBJ2-1; 9 bases align to TRBD2. The read terminates 3 residues ahead of where the CDR3 ends, so the germline J gene completes it. The V segment lost 3 bases and the J segment 0 bases; nucleotides outside the gene matches: 3. In germline, CDR1 is SGHTA, CDR2 FQGTGA. The CDR3 totals 16 residues.

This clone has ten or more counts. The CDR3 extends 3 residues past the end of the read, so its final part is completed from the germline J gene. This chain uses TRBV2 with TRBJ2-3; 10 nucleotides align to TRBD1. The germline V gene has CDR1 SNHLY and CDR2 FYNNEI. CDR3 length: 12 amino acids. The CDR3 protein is CASSDRGRAQYF. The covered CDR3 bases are TGTGCCAGCAGCGACAGGGGGCGCGCG.

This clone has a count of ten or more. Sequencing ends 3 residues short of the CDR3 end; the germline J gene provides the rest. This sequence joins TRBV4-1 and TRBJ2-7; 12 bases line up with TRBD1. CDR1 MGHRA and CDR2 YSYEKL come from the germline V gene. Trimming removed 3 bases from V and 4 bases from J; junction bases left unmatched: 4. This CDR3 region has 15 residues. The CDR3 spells CASSQMGQGAYEQYF. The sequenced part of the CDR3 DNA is TGCGCCAGCAGCCAGATGGGACAGGGGGCTTACGAG.

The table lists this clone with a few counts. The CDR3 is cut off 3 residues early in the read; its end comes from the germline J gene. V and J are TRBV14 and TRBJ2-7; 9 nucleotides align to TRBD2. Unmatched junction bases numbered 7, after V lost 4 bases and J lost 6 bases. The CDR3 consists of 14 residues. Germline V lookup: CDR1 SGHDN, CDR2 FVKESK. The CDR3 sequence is CASSRIAGAFEQYF. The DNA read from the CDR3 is TGTGCCAGCAGCCGAATAGCGGGGGCCTTCGAG.

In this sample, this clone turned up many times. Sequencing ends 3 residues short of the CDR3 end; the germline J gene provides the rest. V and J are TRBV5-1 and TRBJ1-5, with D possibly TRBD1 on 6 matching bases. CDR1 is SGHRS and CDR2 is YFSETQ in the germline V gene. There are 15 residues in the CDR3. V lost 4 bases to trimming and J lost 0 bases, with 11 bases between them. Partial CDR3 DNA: TGCGCCAGCAGCCCACAGGGTTATAGCAATCAGCCC. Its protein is CASSPQGYSNQP. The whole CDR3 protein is CASSPQGYSNQPQHF.

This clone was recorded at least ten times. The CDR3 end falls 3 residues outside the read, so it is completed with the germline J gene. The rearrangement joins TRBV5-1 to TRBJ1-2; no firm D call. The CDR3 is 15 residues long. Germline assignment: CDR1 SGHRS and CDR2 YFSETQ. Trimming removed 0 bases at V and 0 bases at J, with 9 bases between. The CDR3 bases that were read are TGCGCCAGCAGCTTGGGGGCAGGCCCTAACTATGGC. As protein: CASSLGAGPNYG. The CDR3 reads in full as CASSLGAGPNYGYTF.

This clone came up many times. CDR3: CASSPSVSNQPQHF. The covered CDR3 bases are TGTGCCAGCTCACCATCAGTTAGCAATCAGCCC. The gene calls are TRBV18 and TRBJ1-5; D is unclear. The read falls 3 residues short of the CDR3 end, and the missing part is taken from the germline J gene. The CDR3 has 14 residues. V shed 2 bases and J shed 0 bases, with 5 bases lying between them. In germline, CDR1 is KGHSH, CDR2 LQKENI.

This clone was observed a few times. The sequenced CDR3 bases are TGTGCCAGTAGTATGACAACTGGAAACACC. Its translation: CASSMTTGNT. The full CDR3 reads CASSMTTGNTIYF. The V gene is TRBV19, the J gene TRBJ1-3; D uncertain. Read sequence stops 3 residues before the CDR3 end, and the germline J gene provides the missing end. CDR3 length: 13 residues. With 3 bases removed from V and 2 bases from J, the gap between germline ends came to 5 bases. Germline CDR1 LNHDA, CDR2 SQIVND (reference sequence).

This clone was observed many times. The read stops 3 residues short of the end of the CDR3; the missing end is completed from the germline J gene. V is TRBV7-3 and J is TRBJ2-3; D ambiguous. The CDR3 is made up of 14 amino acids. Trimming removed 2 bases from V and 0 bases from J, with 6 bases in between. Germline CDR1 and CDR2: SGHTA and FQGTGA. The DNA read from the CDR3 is TGTGCCAGCAGCTTATCTCGGAGCACAGATACG. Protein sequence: CASSLSRSTDT. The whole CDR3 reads CASSLSRSTDTQYF.

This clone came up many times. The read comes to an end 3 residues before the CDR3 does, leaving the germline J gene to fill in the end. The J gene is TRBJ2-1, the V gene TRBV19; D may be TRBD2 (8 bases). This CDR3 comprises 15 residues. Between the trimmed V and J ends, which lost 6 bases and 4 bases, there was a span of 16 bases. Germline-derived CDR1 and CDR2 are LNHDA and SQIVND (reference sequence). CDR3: CASSRGTRSYNEQFF. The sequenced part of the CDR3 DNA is TGTGCCAGTAGCAGGGGGACTAGGAGTTACAATGAG.

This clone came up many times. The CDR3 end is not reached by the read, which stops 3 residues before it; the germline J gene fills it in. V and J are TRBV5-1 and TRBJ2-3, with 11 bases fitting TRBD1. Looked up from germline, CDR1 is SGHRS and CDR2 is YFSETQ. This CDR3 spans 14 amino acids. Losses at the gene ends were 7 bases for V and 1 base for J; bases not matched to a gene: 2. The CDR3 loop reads CASGQGARTDTQYF. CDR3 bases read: TGCGCCAGCGGACAGGGGGCACGCACAGATACG.